What follows are 20 T cell receptor beta chains derived from one specimen sequenced in a study of CDR3 diversity in severe acne. In TCRdb, the PCR reads were re-called with MiXCR into one record per CDR3 protein. The sample has roughly 93,000 distinct CDR3 sequences; approximately 49% are singletons. The sequencing input was blood. The receptors were sampled from a male donor with severe acne vulgaris.

The table lists this clonotype with many counts. CDR3 sequence: CASSLEVNEQYF. DNA for the CDR3: TGCGCCAGCAGCTTGGAGGTGAACGAGCAGTACTTC. This chain connects TRBV5-1 to TRBJ2-7; D is ambiguous. Trimming shortened V by 0 bases and J by 5 bases, and 6 bases separated the two germline ends. The CDR3 has 12 residues. Germline CDR1 is SGHRS and CDR2 is YFSETQ.

In DNA form, the CDR3 reads TGTGCCAGCAGCTTAGACGGCAGGGGGAGTATGACAGATACGCAGTATTTT. The encoded protein is CASSLDGRGSMTDTQYF. The chain combines TRBV13 with TRBJ2-3; TRBD1 agrees at 7 bases. Germline CDR1 reads PRHDT; CDR2 reads FYEKMQ (reference sequence). V gave up 1 base and J gave up 3 bases; unmatched junction bases: 10. The CDR3 length is 17 residues.

V usage is TRBV7-8 and J usage is TRBJ1-5, with TRBD1 as a possible D gene (5 bases). This CDR3 spans 12 amino acids. V lost 3 bases and J lost 7, with 7 bases in between. CDR1 is SGHVS, CDR2 FQNEAQ, per germline. The CDR3 region has the DNA TGTGCCAGCAGCTTTAGGGACCAGCCCCAGCATTTT. Translating gives CASSFRDQPQHF.

A remark on this clonotype: One end of the junction varies from germline; a read error may be responsible. V is TRBV24-1 and J is TRBJ1-5; D is uncertain. Germline V gives CDR1 KGHDR, CDR2 SFDVKD. This CDR3 has 12 amino acids. CDR3 DNA sequence: TGTGCCATCAGTGATCCGAATCAGCCCCAGCATTTT. Translating gives CAISDPNQPQHF.

This clonotype was seen ten or more times. The V and J genes are TRBV5-1 and TRBJ2-6; D call uncertain. Germline V gives CDR1 SGHRS, CDR2 YFSETQ. V was shortened by 1 base and J by 1 base, with 3 bases between the two germline ends. This CDR3 is built from 14 residues. The CDR3 nucleotides are TGCGCCAGCAGCTTGCAGTCTGGGGCCAACGTCCTGACTTTC. Translation: CASSLQSGANVLTF.

The chain links TRBV28 to TRBJ1-5; no clear D gene. V lost 3 bases and J lost 6, with 6 bases in between. Looked up from germline, CDR1 is MDHEN and CDR2 is SYDVKM. The length of the CDR3 is 12 residues. The CDR3 region is CASSFFGQPQHF. CDR3 nucleotides: TGTGCCAGCAGTTTCTTCGGTCAGCCCCAGCATTTT.

A single count supports this clonotype. The J gene is TRBJ2-3, the V gene TRBV7-2, with 7 bases matching TRBD2. Germline V gene lookup returns CDR1 SGHTA and CDR2 FQGNSA. The V and J ends lost 3 bases and 9 bases, in that order; junction bases with no gene match: 12. The CDR3 totals 15 residues. The CDR3 DNA is TGTGCCAGCAGCTTCCCCGCGGCGGGAGAGCGGACGCAGTATTTT. Encoded protein: CASSFPAAGERTQYF. Looking up the rest from reference TRBV7-2 and TRBJ2-3 gives the full variable domain: GAGVSQSPSNKVTEKGKDVELRCDPISGHTALYWYRQSLGQGLEFLIYFQGNSAPDKSGLPSDRFSAERTGGSVSTLTIQRTQQEDSAVYLCASSFPAAGERTQYFGPGTRLTVL.

Note on this clonotype: An end of the junction differs from the germline gene, which may be a read error. The rearrangement joins TRBV20-1 to TRBJ1-1; perhaps TRBD1 as D (5 bases). This CDR3 comprises 14 residues. Germline CDR1 reads DFQATT; CDR2 reads SNEGSKA (reference sequence). The CDR3 nucleotides are TGTGGTGCTACTAGGGTGGGGGGTAACACTGAAGCTTTCTTT. Protein sequence: CGATRVGGNTEAFF.

Notes on this clonotype: One junction end does not reproduce the germline sequence, and a read error may be involved. The chain uses TRBV7-9 and TRBJ2-7, with 9 bases matching TRBD2. Germline loops: CDR1 SEHNR, CDR2 FQNEAQ (reference sequence). The CDR3 spans 17 residues. This CDR3 is CASSQDAGSGGSYEQYF. The CDR3 bases are TGCGCCAGCAGCCAAGATGCCGGTAGCGGGGGCTCCTACGAGCAGTACTTC.

This chain uses TRBV29-1 with TRBJ1-1, with D unresolved. Germline CDR1 reads SQVTM; CDR2 reads ANQGSEA. The CDR3 consists of 12 residues. Deletions cut 4 bases from V and 5 bases from J, with 11 bases between. The CDR3 spells CSVGTRGTEAFF. The CDR3 DNA sequence: TGCAGCGTTGGAACGCGCGGGACTGAAGCTTTCTTT.

The J gene is TRBJ1-5, the V gene TRBV20-1; 9 bases match TRBD1. The CDR3 covers 16 residues. Germline lookup yields CDR1 DFQATT and CDR2 SNEGSKA (reference sequence). V was pared by 4 bases and J by 6 bases, with 13 bases of the junction left unmatched. As DNA, the CDR3 is TGCAGTGCTACTACAGGGGGCAGGGGTTTAACTCAGCCCCAGCATTTT. Translating it yields CSATTGGRGLTQPQHF.

This clonotype rates as large. J is TRBJ2-5 and V is TRBV15, with D tentatively TRBD1 or TRBD2 (6 bases each). CDR3 length: 15 residues. Trimming removed 0 bases at V and 4 bases at J, with 12 bases between. The V gene's germline CDR1 is LNHNV and CDR2 YYDKDF (reference sequence). This chain's CDR3 is CATSREPGGTETQYF. CDR3 sequence (DNA): TGTGCCACCAGCAGAGAGCCCGGGGGCACAGAGACCCAGTACTTC.

This clonotype was counted many times. This rearrangement joins TRBV19 to TRBJ2-7; no definite D call. The length of the CDR3 is 13 residues. Germline V CDR1 and CDR2: LNHDA, SQIVND (reference sequence). Trimming took 1 base from V and 2 from J, leaving 6 bases between them. CDR3 sequence: CASSIGSAYEQYV. CDR3 sequence (DNA): TGTGCCAGTAGTATAGGCAGTGCCTACGAGCAGTACGTC.

The rearrangement links TRBV29-1 to TRBJ2-7, with D perhaps TRBD1 (7 bases). The CDR3 consists of 12 residues. CDR1 and CDR2 from the germline V gene are SQVTM and ANQGSEA. Trimming cost V 6 bases and J 5 bases, with 14 bases left between them. The CDR3 DNA is TGCAGCGTGGAGGGACAGCCCGACGAGCAGTACTTC. Its translation: CSVEGQPDEQYF.

This clonotype is categorized as medium-sized. V and J are TRBV29-1 and TRBJ2-5; unclear D gene. Trimming took off 7 bases at V and 7 bases at J, with 13 bases between the two ends. Per the germline V gene, CDR1 is SQVTM and CDR2 is ANQGSEA. The CDR3 is 11 residues long. The DNA of the CDR3 is TGCAGCGCTGACTTCGGTGGGACCCAGTACTTC. This encodes CSADFGGTQYF. The full variable domain, completed using reference TRBV29-1 and TRBJ2-5, is SAVISQKPSRDICQRGTSLTIQCQVDSQVTMMFWYRQQPGQSLTLIATANQGSEATYESGFVIDKFPISRPNLTFSTLTVSNMSPEDSSIYLCSADFGGTQYFGPGTRLLVL.

The rearrangement uses TRBV6-4 and TRBJ2-5, with 8 positions matching TRBD2. Germline-derived CDR1 and CDR2 are MRHNA and SNTAGT. V shed 8 bases and J 5 bases; nucleotides not matched to a gene: 10. The CDR3 has 14 residues. The CDR3 nucleotides read TGTGCCAGCCCCGCCGGGGGGGCGCCGGAGACCCAGTACTTC. This gives the protein CASPAGGAPETQYF.

The chain links TRBV20-1 to TRBJ2-7, with D possibly called TRBD1 or TRBD2 (5 bases each). Per germline, CDR1 DFQATT and CDR2 SNEGSKA (reference sequence). Trimming removed 6 bases from V and 4 bases from J, with 19 bases in between. The CDR3 loop spans 14 amino acids. The CDR3 DNA sequence: TGCAGTGCCAGTACTAGAACAGGTGGATACGAGCAGTACTTC. Amino acids: CSASTRTGGYEQYF.

In regard to this clonotype: A much more abundant neighbour one base away suggests this may be a read error. The chain couples TRBV11-2 to TRBJ2-1, with D perhaps assigned TRBD1 or TRBD2 (5 bases each). CDR1 and CDR2 from the germline V gene are SGHAT and FQNNGV. The CDR3 consists of 15 residues. CDR3 residues: CASSLLGTSYSEQFF. The DNA of the CDR3 is TGTGCCAGCAGCTTACTAGGGACCTCCTACAGTGAGCAGTTCTTC.

This clonotype was counted at least ten times. V and J are TRBV29-1 and TRBJ1-2, with 9 bases identical to TRBD1. With 6 bases clipped from V and 4 bases from J, the junction kept 6 bases outside the gene matches. Germline V gives CDR1 SQVTM, CDR2 ANQGSEA. CDR3 length equals 13 residues. CDR3 protein: CSVGTGLTYGYTF. Written as DNA, the CDR3 is TGCAGCGTGGGGACAGGGTTAACCTATGGCTACACCTTC.

The V and J genes are TRBV20-1 and TRBJ2-7; tentative D call: TRBD2 (6 bases). Trimming removed 4 bases at V and 3 bases at J, with 10 bases between. Germline assignment: CDR1 DFQATT and CDR2 SNEGSKA (reference sequence). The CDR3 has 12 amino acids. CDR3 residues: CSATEGSYEQYF. In nucleotides, the CDR3 is TGCAGTGCTACGGAGGGGAGCTACGAGCAGTACTTC.